The sequence of this T cell receptor beta chain was determined in a study of T cell changes during pregnancy in multiple sclerosis (dated by TCRdb to between 2018 and 2021). Study-level background: The study looked at changes in the T cell repertoire across pregnancy in women with multiple sclerosis.

Libraries were constructed by the immunoSEQ multiplex PCR assay. Entries here come from immuneACCESS through TCRdb and include only in-frame sequences with V and J called. Some clones fail to appear in such tables; in the studies checked, an unresolved V gene covers under half of the shortfall, and the cause of the remainder is unknown. This sample lists tens of thousands of clones; roughly 88% were detected once. Around a tenth of the sample is taken by the ten largest. Points on this clone: This clone's antigen is unknown. No much larger clonotype is one base removed from it; base qualities were not supplied.

V drops 1 base and J drops 7 bases, leaving 14 bases in between. The germline V gene (reference sequence) yields SEHNR for CDR1 and FQNEAQ for CDR2. From the cysteine up to the phenylalanine, the CDR3 has a length of 14 residues. The kept DNA is CDR3 alone, 42 bases in frame from the first base. The chain couples TRBV7-9 to TRBJ2-7; the D segment could be TRBD1, given 7 matching bases. The material sequenced was peripheral blood, taken after pregnancy. The sequence came from a female donor in good health, enrolled as a control in a pregnancy study. The DNA is as follows: TGTGCCAGCAGCTTAGGGGGGGACAGAGCTGAGCAGTACTTC. It codes for CASSLGGDRAEQYF.